Presented here are 10 T cell receptor beta chains from one specimen sequenced in a study of blood T cell repertoires in COVID-19 (dated by TCRdb to the early 2020s). The library came from the immunoSEQ multiplex PCR assay. This immuneACCESS table, as held by TCRdb, lists in-frame sequences with V and J called but not all clones. Of the missing ones, under half trace to an unresolved V gene in checked studies; the others have no known cause. The sample records a few hundred thousand clones, around 84% of which are singletons. The ten biggest clones cover approximately 4.5% of the sample. The material sequenced was PBMCs or T cells enriched from blood (not recorded which). These receptors originate from a young man with acute COVID-19.

This clone was seen more than once but under ten times. The junction and the germline gene differ at one end; a read error may be behind it. The rearrangement uses TRBV4-2 and TRBJ2-1; tentative D call: TRBD2 (6 bases). Germline V gene data show CDR1 as LGHNA and CDR2 as YNFKEQ. The CDR3 is made up of 14 amino acids. CDR3 amino acids: CASRSRDSFNEQFF. The CDR3 region has the DNA TGTGCCAGCAGGTCTCGGGACTCCTTCAATGAGCAGTTCTTC.

In DNA, the CDR3 is TGCGCCAGCAGCCAAGATGTTTCACTGTACAATGAGCAGTTCTTC. This encodes CASSQDVSLYNEQFF. This chain connects TRBV4-1 to TRBJ2-1; D gene uncertain. Germline-derived CDR1 and CDR2 are MGHRA and YSYEKL. The CDR3 is 15 amino acids. Trimming removed 0 bases at V and 4 bases at J, with 10 bases between.

This chain uses TRBV5-1 with TRBJ2-3, with a possible D match to TRBD1 (6 bases). The CDR3 has 17 amino acids. Deletions cut 3 bases from V and 3 bases from J, with 20 bases between. Per the germline V gene, CDR1 is SGHRS and CDR2 is YFSETQ. CDR3 protein: CASSWLTGTPGTDTQYF. Here the CDR3 DNA reads TGCGCCAGCAGCTGGCTCACCGGGACACCGGGGACAGATACGCAGTATTTT.

Notes on this clone: At one boundary the junction diverges from the germline segment, which might be a read error. The chain combines TRBV12-5 with TRBJ2-3, with D perhaps TRBD2 (7 bases). The CDR3 has 17 residues. CDR1 LGHNT and CDR2 FRNRAP come from the germline V gene. CDR3 residues: CASGLEVGGASTDTQYF. DNA of the CDR3: TGTGCTAGTGGGTTGGAGGTGGGGGGGGCTAGCACAGATACGCAGTATTTT.

The chain links TRBV3-1 (or the pseudogene TRBV3-2) to TRBJ1-1; D not resolved. Germline V CDR1 and CDR2: LGHDT, YNNKEL (reference sequence). V lost 6 bases, J lost 1 base, and 6 bases lay in between. The CDR3 loop spans 12 amino acids. The DNA of the CDR3 is TGTGCCAGCAGTTACACGAACACTGAAGCTTTCTTT. It specifies CASSYTNTEAFF.

CDR3 in DNA: TGTGCCAGTAGTAGAGGGGACAGCCTCGCGAACACCGGGGAGCTGTTTTTT. Its translation: CASSRGDSLANTGELFF. J is TRBJ2-2 and V is TRBV19; 7 bases map to TRBD1. Germline V gene sequence: CDR1 LNHDA, CDR2 SQIVND (reference sequence). With V trimmed by 4 bases and J by 0 bases, 8 bases remained unmatched. The CDR3 contains 17 residues.

The sample holds a few counts of this clone. The same CDR3 is also encoded by other DNA sequences in this sample. The genes are TRBV2 and TRBJ1-6, with D possibly being TRBD1 (5 bases). CDR1 SNHLY and CDR2 FYNNEI come from the germline V gene. Trimming shortened V by 4 bases and J by 8 bases, and 9 bases separated the two germline ends. The CDR3 is 13 residues long. CDR3 sequence: CASSALQDSPLHF. CDR3 nucleotides: TGTGCCAGCAGTGCACTACAGGATTCACCCCTCCACTTT. The full variable domain, its missing parts supplied by reference TRBV2 and TRBJ1-6, is EPEVTQTPSHQVTQMGQEVILRCVPISNHLYFYWYRQILGQKVEFLVSFYNNEISEKSEIFDDQFSVERPDGSNFTLKIRSTKLEDSAMYFCASSALQDSPLHFGNGTRLTVT.

The V and J genes are TRBV28 and TRBJ2-3; perhaps TRBD2 as D (6 bases). CDR1 is MDHEN, CDR2 SYDVKM, per germline. V was cut by 4 bases and J by 5 bases, with 19 bases left in between. The CDR3 spans 16 residues. The CDR3 DNA reads as TGTGCCAGCAGTTCCCCCCCGGCGGAGGGAAGAGATACGCAGTATTTT. It translates to CASSSPPAEGRDTQYF.

The rearrangement joins TRBV30 to TRBJ2-3; TRBD2 aligns across 10 bases. Germline trimming cut 1 base from V and 5 bases from J; bases unmatched to any gene: 9. The V gene's germline CDR1 is GTSNPN and CDR2 SVGIG (reference sequence). This CDR3 region has 16 residues. The CDR3 protein is CAWSEKTSGFEDTQYF. The CDR3 bases are TGTGCCTGGAGTGAAAAGACTAGCGGGTTTGAAGATACGCAGTATTTT.

The genes are TRBV7-8 and TRBJ1-6; D unresolved. The CDR3 has 16 residues. The germline gives CDR1 SGHVS, CDR2 FQNEAQ. V dropped 5 bases and J dropped 5 bases, with 16 bases sitting between them. CDR3 sequence: CASSLRNPVDNSPLHF. CDR3 sequence (DNA): TGTGCCAGCAGCCTCCGAAATCCAGTGGATAATTCACCCCTCCACTTT.